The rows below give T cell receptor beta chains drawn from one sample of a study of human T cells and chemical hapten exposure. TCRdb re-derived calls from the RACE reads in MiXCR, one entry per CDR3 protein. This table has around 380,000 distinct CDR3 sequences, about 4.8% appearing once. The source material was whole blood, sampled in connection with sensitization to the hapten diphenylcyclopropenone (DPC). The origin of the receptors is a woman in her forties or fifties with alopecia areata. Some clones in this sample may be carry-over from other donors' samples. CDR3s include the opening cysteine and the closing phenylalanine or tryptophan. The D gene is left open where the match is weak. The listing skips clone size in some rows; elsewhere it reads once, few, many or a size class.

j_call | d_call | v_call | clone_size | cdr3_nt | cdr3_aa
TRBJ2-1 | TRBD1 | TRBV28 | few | TGTGCCAGCAGTCAGGACAGGGGGAAGGGGCAGTTCTTC | CASSQDRGKGQFF
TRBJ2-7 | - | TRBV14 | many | TGTGCCAGCAGCCAAGGGCTTGCCCCGTACGAGCAGTACTTC | CASSQGLAPYEQYF
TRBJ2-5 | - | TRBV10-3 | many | TGTGCCATCAGGAAGGCGGGGTACCAAGAGACCCAGTACTTC | CAIRKAGYQETQYF
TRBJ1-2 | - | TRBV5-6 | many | TGTGCCAGCAGCTTGAAGAACGGGGAGAGGACCAGTGGCTACACCTTC | CASSLKNGERTSGYTF
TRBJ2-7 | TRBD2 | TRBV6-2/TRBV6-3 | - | TGTGCCAGCAGTTACTCGACGCGGGAGGCTCCCTACGAGCAGTACTTC | CASSYSTREAPYEQYF
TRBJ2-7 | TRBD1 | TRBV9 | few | TGTGCCAGCAGCGTAAATGACAGGGACGAGCAGTACTTC | CASSVNDRDEQYF
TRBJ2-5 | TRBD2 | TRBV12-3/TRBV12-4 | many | TGTGCCAGCAGAAGACGTACGGGGGGTCAAGAGACCCAGTACTTC | CASRRRTGGQETQYF
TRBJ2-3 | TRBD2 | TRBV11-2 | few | TGTGCCAGCAGCACCTTGAGCGGGGTGTTCACAGATACGCAGTATTTT | CASSTLSGVFTDTQYF
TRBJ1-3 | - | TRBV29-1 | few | TGCAGCGTTGAAGCCCGCCGGGACACCGTCGGAAACACCATATATTTT | CSVEARRDTVGNTIYF
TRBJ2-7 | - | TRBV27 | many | TGTGCCAGCAGTTTATCTGGGACACTCGCCTACGAGCAGTACTTC | CASSLSGTLAYEQYF
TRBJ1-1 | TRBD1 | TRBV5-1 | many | TGCGCCAGCAGCTTCGGAATAGGGGGCCGAAACACTGAAGCTTTCTTT | CASSFGIGGRNTEAFF
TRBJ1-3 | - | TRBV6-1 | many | TGTGCCAGCATGGGCAGTCATACTGGAAACACCATATATTTT | CASMGSHTGNTIYF
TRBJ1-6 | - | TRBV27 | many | TGTGCCAGCAGTACCAGGGATTTAAGCTCACCCCTCCACTTT | CASSTRDLSSPLHF
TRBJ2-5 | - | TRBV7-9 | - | TGTGCCACCGAGCTAGAGCAACAAGAGACCCAGTACTTC | CATELEQQETQYF
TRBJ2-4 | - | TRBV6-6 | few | TGTGCCAGCAGTTTAATACGGGACACCTTTGGGGGAAACATTCAGTACTTC | CASSLIRDTFGGNIQYF
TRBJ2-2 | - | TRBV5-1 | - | TGCGCCAGCAGCATCGACGGGGAGCTGTTTTTT | CASSIDGELFF
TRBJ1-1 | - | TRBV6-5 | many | TGTGCCAGCAGTTACTCGAATATCGTGAACACTGAAGCTTTCTTT | CASSYSNIVNTEAFF
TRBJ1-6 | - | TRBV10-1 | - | TGCGCCAGCAGTGAGTCGATCGGCAGGAATTCACCCCTCCACTTT | CASSESIGRNSPLHF
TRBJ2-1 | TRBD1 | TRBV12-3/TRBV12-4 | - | TGTGCCAGCAGTCCCTACGACAGGGGTGTATGGGAGCAGTTCTTC | CASSPYDRGVWEQFF
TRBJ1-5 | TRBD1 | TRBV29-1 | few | TGCAGCGTTATAACCGGGACAGGGGACAATCAGCCCCAGCATTTT | CSVITGTGDNQPQHF
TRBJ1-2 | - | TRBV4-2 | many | TGTGCCAGCAGCCAAGCAGGGGATGGCTACACCTTC | CASSQAGDGYTF
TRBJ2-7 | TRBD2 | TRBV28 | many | TGTGCCAGCAGACTCACCACTAGCGGCGCCTACGAGCAGTACTTC | CASRLTTSGAYEQYF
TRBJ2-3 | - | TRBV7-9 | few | TGTGCCAGCAGCCCGGGACGGTCTAGCACAGATACGCAGTATTTT | CASSPGRSSTDTQYF
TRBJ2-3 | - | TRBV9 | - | TGTGCCAGCAGCGCCGGCGGAGGGGCAACAGATACGCAGTATTTT | CASSAGGGATDTQYF
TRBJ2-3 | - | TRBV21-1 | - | TGTGCCAGCAGCAAAGAGCGCAACACTAGCACAGATACGCAGTATTTT | CASSKERNTSTDTQYF
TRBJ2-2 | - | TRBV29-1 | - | TGCAGCGTTCAGTCCCCCGGGGAGCTGTTTTTT | CSVQSPGELFF
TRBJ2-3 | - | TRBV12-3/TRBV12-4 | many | TGTGCCAGCAGTCCCCAGGGACTCAGGGGTACGCAGTATTTT | CASSPQGLRGTQYF